One and the same sample provided the 18 T cell receptor beta chains below, sequenced in a study of blood T cell repertoires in COVID-19. Profiled with immunoSEQ multiplex PCR; TCRdb holds only in-frame clones, not every one. The sample records tens of thousands of clones, roughly nine tenths being singletons. The sequenced sample was peripheral blood. The source of these receptors is a woman of 80 years or more with active or convalescent COVID-19.

The chain uses TRBV4-1 and TRBJ1-5; maybe TRBD1 (6 bases). Germline V gene data show CDR1 as MGHRA and CDR2 as YSYEKL. CDR3 length: 15 amino acids. The ends were cut back, 4 bases at V and 1 base at J, with 11 bases in the middle. CDR3 bases: TGCGCCAGCAGCCTCCGGCAGGGGAGCAATCAGCCCCAGCATTTT. It specifies CASSLRQGSNQPQHF.

Note on this clone: This sample also contains other DNA sequences that code for the same CDR3. The chain is built from TRBV27 and TRBJ1-2; 8 bases map to TRBD1. V shed 6 bases and J 2 bases; nucleotides not matched to a gene: 2. The CDR3 extends over 13 amino acids. Germline V CDR1 and CDR2: MNHEY, SMNVEV (reference sequence). CDR3 DNA sequence: TGTGCCAGCAGAAGACAGGGGAACTATGGCTACACCTTC. Translating it yields CASRRQGNYGYTF.

The gene calls are TRBV9 and TRBJ1-3; 9 positions agree with TRBD1. The V and J ends lost 0 bases and 3 bases, in that order; junction bases with no gene match: 4. The CDR3 runs to 16 residues. Per germline, CDR1 SGDLS and CDR2 YYNGEE. The CDR3 bases are TGTGCCAGCAGCGTAGCCGACAGGGGGTATGGAAACACCATATATTTT. It codes for CASSVADRGYGNTIYF.

The J gene is TRBJ2-7, the V gene TRBV5-1, with 8 bases lining up with TRBD2. CDR1 and CDR2 from the germline V gene are SGHRS and YFSETQ. This CDR3 is 17 amino acids long. V shed 4 bases and J 4 bases; nucleotides not matched to a gene: 16. Written as DNA, the CDR3 is TGCGCCAGCAGCCGGGGGGGGACGGCGCTGGAGGTTTACGAGCAGTACTTC. It specifies CASSRGGTALEVYEQYF.

The chain combines TRBV5-1 with TRBJ1-4; TRBD1 matches at 9 bases. The germline CDR1 and CDR2 sequences are SGHRS and YFSETQ. This CDR3 comprises 14 residues. V trimming: 4 bases; J trimming: 5 bases; junction bases outside the gene matches: 3. For the CDR3, the DNA is TGCGCCAGCAGCGTGGGGACAGGGAATGAAAAACTGTTTTTT. Residues: CASSVGTGNEKLFF.

The J gene is TRBJ1-2, the V gene TRBV12-5, with TRBD1 as a possible D gene (5 bases). Germline CDR1 is LGHNT and CDR2 is FRNRAP. V gave up 1 base and J gave up 1 base, with 16 bases separating them. This CDR3 region has 17 residues. The CDR3 bases are TGTGCTAGTGGTTTGGACGGGAGACAGACACTTAACTATGGCTACACCTTC. As protein: CASGLDGRQTLNYGYTF.

The chain uses TRBV7-8 and TRBJ1-6, with 8 bases aligning to TRBD1. The CDR3 totals 15 residues. The germline V gene encodes CDR1 SGHVS and CDR2 FQNEAQ. V was pared by 3 bases and J by 8 bases, with 6 bases of the junction left unmatched. The CDR3 loop reads CASSFPDRVYSPLHF. CDR3 nucleotide sequence: TGTGCCAGCAGCTTCCCGGACAGGGTTTATTCACCCCTCCACTTT.

The chain carries TRBV21-1 and TRBJ2-7; the D segment call TRBD1 is taken from the table without a DNA check. TRBV21-1 is a listed pseudogene. The CDR3 is made up of 15 amino acids. The CDR3 region is CASSKGQGEIYEQYF. In nucleotides, the CDR3 is TGTGCCAGCAGCAAGGGACAGGGAGAGATCTACGAGCAGTACTTC.

The chain recombines TRBV11-2 with TRBJ1-6; TRBD1 aligns across 7 bases. Per the germline V gene, CDR1 is SGHAT and CDR2 is FQNNGV. This CDR3 is 15 amino acids long. V shed 5 bases and J 6 bases; nucleotides not matched to a gene: 7. CDR3 residues: CASSPGAGGNSPLHF. In DNA form, the CDR3 reads TGTGCCAGCAGCCCGGGGGCAGGGGGTAATTCACCCCTCCACTTT.

This chain connects TRBV11-1 to TRBJ1-1, with a weak D call TRBD1 (6 bases). V lost 5 bases and J 3 bases, leaving 13 bases between the germline ends. Germline V lookup: CDR1 SGHAT, CDR2 FQDESV (reference sequence). The CDR3 is 14 residues long. CDR3 sequence reads: CASSPQGIDTEAFF. The CDR3 coding sequence is TGTGCCAGCAGCCCACAGGGAATTGACACTGAAGCTTTCTTT.

This chain uses TRBV5-4 with TRBJ2-5; TRBD1 might be the D (5 bases). Trimming removed 4 bases at V and 2 bases at J, with 12 bases between. The germline CDR1 and CDR2 sequences are SGHNT and YYREEE (reference sequence). The length of the CDR3 is 14 residues. In DNA form, the CDR3 reads TGTGCCAGCAGCACAACAGGAGTACAAGAGACCCAGTACTTC. This gives the protein CASSTTGVQETQYF. The complete variable domain, with remaining parts taken from reference TRBV5-4 and TRBJ2-5, reads ETGVTQSPTHLIKTRGQQVTLRCSSQSGHNTVSWYQQALGQGPQFIFQYYREEENGRGNFPPRFSGLQFPNYSSELNVNALELDDSALYLCASSTTGVQETQYFGPGTRLLVL.

The chain employs TRBV24-1 and TRBJ2-3; 10 nucleotides line up with TRBD2. The CDR3 totals 21 residues. After removal of 4 bases from V and 7 bases from J, the junction contained 25 bases not matched to a gene. In germline, CDR1 is KGHDR, CDR2 SFDVKD. CDR3 DNA sequence: TGTGCCACCAGTGACCAATACGGACAGCTGGGTCAGCGGGGGGGCCTGTATACGCAGTATTTT. It is translated as CATSDQYGQLGQRGGLYTQYF.

The chain carries TRBV12-5 and TRBJ2-5, with 9 bases matching TRBD1. Germline V CDR1 and CDR2: LGHNT, FRNRAP. This CDR3 region has 15 residues. V lost 1 base and J lost 5; bases outside the gene matches: 5. Written as DNA, the CDR3 is TGTGCTAGTGGTTTGGCAACAGGGGGCCGGGAGACCCAGTACTTC. Amino acid sequence: CASGLATGGRETQYF. Full variable domain (remainder filled in from reference TRBV12-5 and TRBJ2-5): DARVTQTPRHKVTEMGQEVTMRCQPILGHNTVFWYRQTMMQGLELLAYFRNRAPLDDSGMPKDRFSAEMPDATLATLKIQPSEPRDSAVYFCASGLATGGRETQYFGPGTRLLVL.

This chain uses TRBV27 with TRBJ2-4; tentatively, D is TRBD2 (5 bases). The V and J ends lost 7 bases and 0 bases respectively, with 16 bases between them. There are 16 residues in the CDR3. Germline values: CDR1 MNHEY, CDR2 SMNVEV (reference sequence). The CDR3, as DNA: TGTGCCAGCAAGGCCGCGGAGGCCCTAGCCAAAAACATTCAGTACTTC. As protein: CASKAAEALAKNIQYF.

The V and J genes are TRBV7-2 and TRBJ2-1, with D possibly TRBD2 on 5 matching bases. Germline CDR1 is SGHTA and CDR2 is FQGNSA. V was cut by 5 bases and J by 3 bases, with 8 bases left in between. The length of the CDR3 is 13 residues. CDR3 residues: CASSLRDYNEQFF. The CDR3 DNA sequence: TGTGCCAGCAGCCTCCGGGACTACAATGAGCAGTTCTTC. Together with reference TRBV7-2 and TRBJ2-1, the CDR3 gives the full variable domain: GAGVSQSPSNKVTEKGKDVELRCDPISGHTALYWYRQSLGQGLEFLIYFQGNSAPDKSGLPSDRFSAERTGGSVSTLTIQRTQQEDSAVYLCASSLRDYNEQFFGPGTRLTVL.

The sample holds one count of this clone. This chain links TRBV7-8 with TRBJ1-2; no definite D call. The CDR3 spans 16 residues. V gave up 0 bases and J gave up 4 bases, with 15 bases separating them. The germline V gene encodes CDR1 SGHVS and CDR2 FQNEAQ. For the CDR3, the DNA is TGTGCCAGCAGCTTAGCGGGAGGCCGACATCCCTATGGCTACACCTTC. It is translated as CASSLAGGRHPYGYTF.

The rearrangement uses TRBV5-1 and TRBJ1-1, with a weak D call TRBD1 (5 bases). V gave up 2 bases and J gave up 0 bases, with 11 bases separating them. The CDR3 has 15 residues. From germline, CDR1 is SGHRS and CDR2 YFSETQ. CDR3 sequence: CASSLPQGLNTEAFF. The CDR3, as DNA: TGCGCCAGCAGCTTACCTCAGGGATTGAACACTGAAGCTTTCTTT.

The V gene is TRBV19, the J gene TRBJ2-1; possible D gene TRBD2, 5 bases. Trimming removed 4 bases from V and 3 bases from J, with 7 bases in between. Germline V gene sequence: CDR1 LNHDA, CDR2 SQIVND (reference sequence). The CDR3 loop spans 13 amino acids. The DNA for the CDR3 is TGTGCCAGTAGTAACCGGGACTACAATGAGCAGTTCTTC. Its translation: CASSNRDYNEQFF. Drawing the rest from reference TRBV19 and TRBJ2-1, the complete variable domain is DGGITQSPKYLFRKEGQNVTLSCEQNLNHDAMYWYRQDPGQGLRLIYYSQIVNDFQKGDIAEGYSVSREKKESFPLTVTSAQKNPTAFYLCASSNRDYNEQFFGPGTRLTVL.